The T cell receptor (beta chain) under discussion was sequenced for a study of blood T cell repertoires in COVID-19. Study overall: T cells, B-cell-depleted T cells, or PBMCs supplied cDNA or gDNA.

The table came from immunoSEQ multiplex PCR; TCRdb's copy has only in-frame clones and leaves some out. The table records some 270,000 clones, 80% to 90% of them present only once. V dropped 3 bases and J dropped 3 bases, with 14 bases sitting between them. Germline V lookup: CDR1 LNHDA, CDR2 SQIVND (reference sequence). This CDR3 comprises 15 residues. The sample comprised PBMCs or T cells enriched from blood (not recorded which). This receptor was taken from a woman aged 35 to 49 who had been exposed to COVID-19. The V call is TRBV19, the J call TRBJ1-2; tentatively, D is TRBD1 (6 bases). CDR3 region: CASSIGGGADYGYTF. CDR3 in DNA: TGTGCCAGTAGTATCGGTGGGGGGGCGGACTATGGCTACACCTTC.